This T cell receptor (beta chain) was sequenced during a study of T-cell memory formation after mild COVID-19. The TCR alpha and TCR beta cDNA libraries, bearing sample barcodes and UMIs, were generated by 5'RACE using constant-segment primers. In TCRdb, the 5' RACE reads were re-called with MiXCR into one record per CDR3 protein. The sample shows about 88,000 distinct CDR3 sequences, 20% to 30% of them seen only once. Points from the study as a whole: There was a balanced CD4/CD8 profile in clones contracting day 15 to 85, and later expanders leaned CD4+. Some clones that responded turned up in pre-infection memory, which suggests that cross-reactive memory joined in.

With respect to this clonotype: Antigen: not known.

The CDR3 covers 13 residues. V was clipped by 4 bases and J by 1 base, with 5 bases between them. Germline CDR1 is SEHNR and CDR2 is FQNEAQ (reference sequence). The rearrangement links TRBV7-9 to TRBJ1-5, with D uncertain. The specimen was PBMCs or a T cell subset sorted from them (not recorded which). This clonotype was sampled from a man between 18 and 29 years old who had mild COVID-19 (a few samples of this study predate the infection). Cell type and time point are not known. This CDR3 reads CASSWESNQPQHF. The CDR3 nucleotides are TGTGCCAGCAGCTGGGAAAGCAATCAGCCCCAGCATTTT. Combining the CDR3 with reference TRBV7-9 and TRBJ1-5 gives the whole variable domain DTGVSQNPRHKITKRGQNVTFRCDPISEHNRLYWYRQTLGQGPEFLTYFQNEAQLEKSRLLSDRFSAERPKGSFSTLEIQRTEQGDSAMYLCASSWESNQPQHFGDGTRLSIL.